The 15 T cell receptor beta chains below were found in one sample sequenced in a study of radiotherapy plus CTLA-4 blockade in lung cancer. Sequencing used immunoSEQ multiplex PCR; TCRdb keeps in-frame clones, though not all of them. The table shows roughly 100,000 clones, with roughly 80% occurring only once. The specimen comprised peripheral blood, sampled from a patient treated with radiotherapy plus ipilimumab. The source is a human donor with non-small cell lung cancer that progressed on radiotherapy plus ipilimumab.

Many counts were recorded for this clone. The chain links TRBV19 to TRBJ1-4, with 9 bases aligning to TRBD1. This CDR3 is built from 14 residues. With 6 bases clipped from V and 8 bases from J, the junction kept 7 bases outside the gene matches. Germline V gene sequence: CDR1 LNHDA, CDR2 SQIVND (reference sequence). The CDR3 loop is CASSSGTGREKLFF. In nucleotides, the CDR3 is TGTGCCAGTAGCTCCGGGACAGGGAGGGAAAAACTGTTTTTT.

J is TRBJ2-7 and V is TRBV19, with 13 bases fitting TRBD2. The CDR3 covers 14 residues. Germline CDR1 reads LNHDA; CDR2 reads SQIVND (reference sequence). Trimming cost V 6 bases and J 1 base; bases outside gene matches: 0. The chain's CDR3 is CASRGLAGSYEQYF. In DNA, the CDR3 is TGTGCCAGTAGGGGACTAGCGGGATCCTACGAGCAGTACTTC.

V usage is TRBV5-6 and J usage is TRBJ2-3; 9 positions agree with TRBD1. Germline lookup yields CDR1 SGHDT and CDR2 YYEEEE. This CDR3 is 18 amino acids long. The V segment lost 3 bases and the J segment 0 bases; nucleotides outside the gene matches: 11. The CDR3 loop reads CASSSQGARGRSTDTQYF. The CDR3 bases are TGTGCCAGCAGCTCACAGGGGGCGCGTGGCCGGAGCACAGATACGCAGTATTTT.

The genes are TRBV19 and TRBJ2-1; D might be TRBD2 (6 bases). From germline, CDR1 is LNHDA and CDR2 SQIVND (reference sequence). Trimming left V 5 bases short and J 1 base short, with 18 bases between. The CDR3 length is 17 residues. As DNA, the CDR3 is TGTGCCAGTAGTGGGGGGATTTTAGCGACTTCCTACAATGAGCAGTTCTTC. Translating it yields CASSGGILATSYNEQFF.

V usage is TRBV6-1 and J usage is TRBJ2-7; TRBD2 matches at 7 bases. The CDR3 loop spans 13 amino acids. Germline V CDR1 and CDR2: MNHNS, SASEGT. The junction had 4 bases not matched to a gene; V was cut back by 2 bases and J by 6 bases. CDR3 coding DNA: TGTGCCAGCAGTGAACGGTCTAGCGGCGAGCAGTACGTC. This gives the protein CASSERSSGEQYV.

The chain uses TRBV7-8 and TRBJ2-7; no clear D gene. In germline, CDR1 is SGHVS, CDR2 FQNEAQ. The V gene lost 1 base and the J gene lost 3 bases, with 7 bases spanning the gap. CDR3 length: 13 amino acids. In DNA, the CDR3 is TGTGCCAGCAGCTTAGGTCTATACTACGAGCAGTACTTC. Translation gives CASSLGLYYEQYF.

The V and J genes are TRBV30 and TRBJ1-2, with D possibly TRBD1 on 5 matching bases. V was pared by 4 bases and J by 0 bases, with 15 bases between. The CDR3 is 15 amino acids. CDR1 is GTSNPN and CDR2 is SVGIG in the germline V gene (reference sequence). CDR3 loop: CAWIRFGGSNYGYTF. The CDR3 bases are TGTGCCTGGATACGGTTTGGGGGATCTAACTATGGCTACACCTTC.

V gene TRBV6-5 combines with J gene TRBJ1-5; 7 bases fit TRBD1. V gave up 6 bases and J gave up 0 bases; unmatched junction bases: 5. Germline CDR1 MNHEY, CDR2 SVGAGI. There are 15 residues in the CDR3. The CDR3 loop reads CASRMGQNSNQPQHF. In DNA, the CDR3 is TGTGCCAGCAGGATGGGACAGAATAGCAATCAGCCCCAGCATTTT.

The chain employs TRBV19 and TRBJ1-1, with no clear D. The CDR3 contains 14 residues. Germline V gene data show CDR1 as LNHDA and CDR2 as SQIVND (reference sequence). The V end lost 3 bases, the J end lost 3 bases, and 11 bases lay between the germline ends. CDR3 DNA: TGTGCCAGTAGTATCCCATGGGCGGACACTGAAGCTTTCTTT. Protein product: CASSIPWADTEAFF.

V and J are TRBV7-9 and TRBJ1-2; TRBD1 matches 8 bases. The V segment lost 5 bases and the J segment 5 bases; nucleotides outside the gene matches: 7. The CDR3 length is 14 residues. The germline V gene encodes CDR1 SEHNR and CDR2 FQNEAQ (reference sequence). CDR3 protein: CASSADRASYGYTF. The CDR3 bases are TGTGCCAGCAGCGCGGACAGGGCGTCATATGGCTACACCTTC.

The chain links TRBV6-5 to TRBJ2-1, with D maybe TRBD2 (6 bases). CDR3 size: 15 residues. V lost 1 base, J lost 6 bases, and 13 bases lay in between. Germline CDR1 is MNHEY and CDR2 is SVGAGI. The DNA of the CDR3 is TGTGCCAGCAGTTACTACGGGAGTCTATCCAATGAGCAGTTCTTC. Protein sequence: CASSYYGSLSNEQFF.

The V gene is TRBV4-1, the J gene TRBJ2-6; D is undetermined. This CDR3 is 20 amino acids long. Trimming cost V 0 bases and J 0 bases, with 18 bases left between them. CDR1 MGHRA and CDR2 YSYEKL come from the germline V gene. The CDR3 nucleotides read TGCGCCAGCAGCCAAGAGGTTGTTGCATATAGCTACTCTGGGGCCAACGTCCTGACTTTC. Encoded protein: CASSQEVVAYSYSGANVLTF.

J is TRBJ2-2 and V is TRBV27; 9 bases agree with TRBD1. This CDR3 has 14 amino acids. CDR1 MNHEY and CDR2 SMNVEV come from the germline V gene (reference sequence). J was trimmed by 6 bases and V by 5 bases; bases with no gene match: 4. The CDR3 loop reads CASSVDRGPGELFF. The CDR3 nucleotides read TGTGCCAGCAGTGTGGACAGGGGTCCCGGGGAGCTGTTTTTT.

The chain is built from TRBV28 and TRBJ1-4, with unresolved D. V was pared by 4 bases and J by 7 bases, with 19 bases between. The CDR3 is made up of 16 amino acids. The germline gives CDR1 MDHEN, CDR2 SYDVKM. Here the CDR3 reads CASSSPAGNLGEKLFF. CDR3 sequence (DNA): TGTGCCAGCAGTTCCCCCGCGGGGAATCTTGGTGAAAAACTGTTTTTT.

The gene calls are TRBV9 and TRBJ1-4; no definite D call. The CDR3 has 15 residues. V shed 3 bases and J shed 0 bases, with 9 bases lying between them. CDR1 is SGDLS and CDR2 is YYNGEE in the germline V gene. The CDR3 protein is CASSAHTATNEKLFF. In DNA, the CDR3 is TGTGCCAGCAGCGCCCACACGGCAACTAATGAAAAACTGTTTTTT.